One sample yielded the 25 T cell receptor beta chains listed below, sequenced in a study of CXCR3-negative and CXCR3-positive naive CD8 T cells. TRB cDNA libraries were made by UMI-labeled 5' RACE. TCRdb reprocessed the 5' RACE reads and stores each CDR3 protein as one record, lacking DNA. This repertoire comprises roughly 7,500 distinct CDR3 sequences; its ten largest clones make up approximately 2.4%. The sequencing sample was made of naive CXCR3- CD8+ T cells from blood. Subset reported: CD45RO-CCR7+CD27+CD95- naive CD8+ T cells lacking CXCR3 (TNR3-). The receptors were gathered from a human donor in good health. Some clones in this sample may be carry-over from other donors' samples.

The chain is built from TRBV29-1 and TRBJ2-1; TCRdb gives TRBD1 as the D gene, but with no DNA this cannot be confirmed. This CDR3 has 14 residues. CDR1 SQVTM and CDR2 ANQGSEA come from the germline V gene. CDR3 in amino acids: CSVVGITGGNEQFF.

Considering frequency, this clonotype is medium-sized. The chain has TRBV20-1 and TRBJ2-3; without DNA, the TCRdb call of TRBD1 cannot be checked. The germline gives CDR1 DFQATT, CDR2 SNEGSKA (reference sequence). The CDR3 runs 15 residues. The CDR3: CSARDGGDGTDTQYF.

The chain joins TRBV7-9 to TRBJ1-1. Germline-derived CDR1 and CDR2 are SEHNR and FQNEAQ (reference sequence). This CDR3 is built from 13 residues. The CDR3 here is CASSNIGQIEAFF.

Its frequency marks this clonotype as medium-sized (0.01 to 0.1%). The V and J genes are TRBV13 and TRBJ2-7; TCRdb gives TRBD2 as the D gene, but with no DNA this cannot be confirmed. This CDR3 comprises 14 residues. Germline CDR1 PRHDT, CDR2 FYEKMQ (reference sequence). This CDR3 reads CASSLASGLYEQYF.

This clonotype counts as medium-sized by frequency. V usage is TRBV29-1 and J usage is TRBJ2-3; the D call of TRBD2 rests on TCRdb alone, since no DNA is present to check it. The CDR3 is 16 residues long. Germline CDR1 SQVTM, CDR2 ANQGSEA. Here the CDR3 reads CSVDPLLAGSTDTQYF.

This chain uses TRBV4-1 with TRBJ2-2; TCRdb calls TRBD1, which cannot be checked without DNA. This CDR3 has 14 residues. The germline gives CDR1 MGHRA, CDR2 YSYEKL. CDR3 residues: CASSQEQGARELFF.

The J gene is TRBJ2-1, the V gene TRBV4-3; TCRdb's assignment of TRBD2 cannot be checked, as there is no DNA. Germline V lookup: CDR1 LGHNA, CDR2 YSLEER. This CDR3 has 17 amino acids. The CDR3: CASSQDRTSGSSNEQFF.

The chain has TRBV18 and TRBJ2-3; the D gene TCRdb calls, TRBD1, cannot be checked with no DNA. Germline CDR1 is KGHSH and CDR2 is LQKENI. The CDR3 has 15 residues. The CDR3 spells CASSLRTGFTDTQYF.

This clonotype ranks as medium-sized in terms of frequency. V gene TRBV29-1 combines with J gene TRBJ2-1; the D call of TRBD2 rests on TCRdb alone, since no DNA is present to check it. Germline values: CDR1 SQVTM, CDR2 ANQGSEA. The CDR3 consists of 15 residues. The CDR3 reads CSVERGGTSDNEQFF.

This chain connects TRBV6-5 to TRBJ2-7; the D call from TCRdb, TRBD1, cannot be confirmed without DNA. Germline V gene data show CDR1 as MNHEY and CDR2 as SVGAGI. This CDR3 contains 14 residues. CDR3 loop: CASSPGGTSYEQYF.

The V and J genes are TRBV29-1 and TRBJ2-3. The CDR3 has 15 residues. The V gene's germline CDR1 is SQVTM and CDR2 ANQGSEA. The CDR3: CSVVLSTSSTDTQYF.

The V call is TRBV2, the J call TRBJ2-5; TCRdb's D gene call, TRBD1, goes unchecked for lack of DNA. This CDR3 spans 17 amino acids. Per the germline V gene, CDR1 is SNHLY and CDR2 is FYNNEI. CDR3 in amino acids: CASSERLEGRGQETQYF.

This clonotype shows up as medium-sized (0.01 to 0.1%) by frequency. The chain employs TRBV7-9 and TRBJ2-1; TCRdb selects TRBD2, and the lack of DNA leaves this call unchecked. Germline V gives CDR1 SEHNR, CDR2 FQNEAQ (reference sequence). The CDR3 spans 19 residues. The CDR3 loop is CASSLGVAGGPSSYNEQFF.

This clonotype ranks as medium-sized in terms of frequency. The chain combines TRBV29-1 with TRBJ2-1; the TCRdb D gene call, TRBD2, has no DNA to confirm it. The germline V gene encodes CDR1 SQVTM and CDR2 ANQGSEA. This CDR3 is built from 12 residues. The CDR3 spells CSVEDWEDEQFF.

This clonotype is labeled medium-sized based on frequency. The chain employs TRBV27 and TRBJ2-1; without DNA, the TCRdb call of TRBD2 cannot be checked. Germline CDR1 is MNHEY and CDR2 is SMNVEV (reference sequence). This CDR3 has 15 residues. The CDR3 sequence: CASMTGLADYNEQFF.

This clonotype is classed as medium-sized by frequency. This chain uses TRBV29-1 with TRBJ2-7. This CDR3 is 11 amino acids long. Looked up from germline, CDR1 is SQVTM and CDR2 is ANQGSEA. CDR3 sequence: CSVEQSYEQYF.

This clonotype is labeled medium-sized (0.01 to 0.1%) based on frequency. The chain recombines TRBV20-1 with TRBJ1-2; checking the TCRdb D call of TRBD1 is not possible without DNA. Germline V gives CDR1 DFQATT, CDR2 SNEGSKA (reference sequence). This CDR3 contains 15 residues. The CDR3 spells CSARDPKGQGWGYTF.

By frequency, this clonotype registers medium-sized. The V and J genes are TRBV2 and TRBJ2-7; the D call from TCRdb, TRBD1, cannot be confirmed without DNA. CDR1 SNHLY and CDR2 FYNNEI come from the germline V gene. The CDR3 consists of 14 residues. This CDR3 is CAREARTGGYEQYF.

This sequence joins TRBV29-1 and TRBJ1-4; TCRdb designates TRBD1, a call that cannot be tested without DNA. The CDR3 contains 16 residues. Looked up from germline, CDR1 is SQVTM and CDR2 is ANQGSEA. The CDR3 loop is CSPQGGPKTTNEKLFF.

Its frequency marks this clonotype as medium-sized. V is TRBV29-1 and J is TRBJ1-2; the D call from TCRdb, TRBD1, cannot be confirmed without DNA. The CDR3 is made up of 13 amino acids. Per the germline V gene, CDR1 is SQVTM and CDR2 is ANQGSEA. The CDR3 is CSVFRGPNYGYTF.

This clonotype is labeled medium-sized based on frequency. This rearrangement joins TRBV7-8 to TRBJ2-3; absent DNA, TCRdb's TRBD1 call cannot be checked. The CDR3 spans 16 residues. Germline V gene data show CDR1 as SGHVS and CDR2 as FQNEAQ. Here the CDR3 reads CASSLSPGQGADTQYF.

The chain has TRBV6-6 and TRBJ2-7. Germline CDR1 reads MNHNY; CDR2 reads SVGAGI (reference sequence). The CDR3 contains 12 residues. Here the CDR3 reads CASSYEDYEQYF.

This clonotype is labeled medium-sized based on frequency. The chain links TRBV5-1 to TRBJ1-1; the TCRdb call, TRBD1, lacks DNA for checking. The CDR3 is 15 amino acids. Germline V gene data show CDR1 as SGHRS and CDR2 as YFSETQ. CDR3 protein: CASSWETAMNTEAFF.

The gene calls are TRBV29-1 and TRBJ1-3. The CDR3 runs to 11 residues. Germline CDR1 SQVTM, CDR2 ANQGSEA. The CDR3 is CSVEVGNTIYF.

This clonotype is called medium-sized based on its frequency. The chain carries TRBV27 and TRBJ2-5; absent DNA, TCRdb's TRBD1 call cannot be checked. This CDR3 contains 16 residues. Germline CDR1 MNHEY, CDR2 SMNVEV (reference sequence). The CDR3 region is CASSFFPGTSKETQYF.